The 6 T cell receptor beta chains reported below all come from one sample, sequenced in a study of shared clonotypes between healthy human individuals. Measured with immunoSEQ multiplex PCR; TCRdb has only the in-frame clones, and not every one. The sample lists some 2 million clones, about 95% occurring once. The material sequenced was naive CD4+ T cells sorted from blood. The sample's subset: CD45RA+ positively selected. These receptors were collected from a man in his late teens or twenties in good health.

This clone was picked up one time. The chain employs TRBV7-3 and TRBJ1-1, with a tentative D call TRBD1 (5 bases). V lost 0 bases and J 1 base, leaving 9 bases between the germline ends. This CDR3 has 15 amino acids. The germline V gene encodes CDR1 SGHTA and CDR2 FQGTGA. In DNA form, the CDR3 reads TGTGCCAGCAGCTTAACTCAGGGACCGAACACTGAAGCTTTCTTT. The encoded protein is CASSLTQGPNTEAFF.

The V call is TRBV5-5, the J call TRBJ1-2; D remains unclear. Germline V gene lookup returns CDR1 SGHKS and CDR2 YYEKEE (reference sequence). V lost 1 base and J 12 bases, leaving 16 bases between the germline ends. There are 13 residues in the CDR3. The CDR3 bases are TGTGCCAGCAGCTTGTATACAGTGGAAGCCCACACCTTC. Translation gives CASSLYTVEAHTF.

The rearrangement joins TRBV2 to TRBJ2-5; 8 nucleotides agree with TRBD2. The CDR3 loop spans 14 amino acids. Germline V gene data show CDR1 as SNHLY and CDR2 as FYNNEI. V was pared by 4 bases and J by 5 bases, with 6 bases of the junction left unmatched. The CDR3 loop reads CASSVAGLRETQYF. The CDR3 nucleotides are TGTGCCAGCAGTGTAGCGGGATTGCGGGAGACCCAGTACTTC.

V gene TRBV2 combines with J gene TRBJ1-1, with 7 bases aligning to TRBD1. CDR1 is SNHLY, CDR2 FYNNEI, per germline. V lost 4 bases and J lost 1; bases outside the gene matches: 3. The CDR3 spans 14 residues. The CDR3 nucleotides read TGTGCCAGCAGTGGGGACAGATGGAACACTGAAGCTTTCTTT. It codes for CASSGDRWNTEAFF.

This chain joins TRBV5-1 and TRBJ1-3; 7 bases fit TRBD1. V was clipped by 4 bases and J by 4 bases; unmatched bases: 8. The CDR3 loop spans 15 amino acids. Per germline, CDR1 SGHRS and CDR2 YFSETQ. The CDR3 DNA follows: TGCGCCAGCAGCCCCGAACAGGGGAAAGGAAACACCATATATTTT. Its translation: CASSPEQGKGNTIYF.

The chain uses TRBV7-3 and TRBJ2-3; unclear D gene. The CDR3 has 12 residues. Germline CDR1 is SGHTA and CDR2 is FQGTGA. V lost 5 bases, J lost 2 bases, and 5 bases lay in between. CDR3 in DNA: TGTGCCAGCAGCAACCCCACAGATACGCAGTATTTT. This codes for CASSNPTDTQYF.